This T cell receptor (beta chain) was found in a study of blood T cell repertoires in COVID-19. Using immunoSEQ multiplex PCR, the repertoire was profiled, and TCRdb retains in-frame clones only, with some absent. The sample lists 240,000 or so clones; about 84% were seen once. A word on this clone: The germline gene is not matched at one end of the junction; a read error may be the cause.

Sequenced material: peripheral blood. This clonotype was sampled from an older man with acute or convalescent COVID-19.

The CDR3 DNA reads as TGTGCCAGCTCTCCACCCAGGGGGTCTTCGCCAGATACGCAGTATTTT. As protein: CASSPPRGSSPDTQYF. The chain uses TRBV18 and TRBJ2-3; 7 positions match TRBD1. The CDR3 extends over 16 amino acids. The germline gives CDR1 KGHSH, CDR2 LQKENI.